Shown below are 8 T cell receptor beta chains from a single sample sequenced in a study of cytomegalovirus exposure and HLA in healthy donors. The PCR made use of 60 Vbeta and 13 Jbeta primers. Some clones are missing from TCRdb's copy, which holds only in-frame ones; the method was immunoSEQ multiplex PCR. Seen here are hundreds of thousands of clones, 78% observed once, and the top ten hold approximately 3.8%. Sequencing was performed on PBMCs. Receptors originate from a male donor in good health and CMV-seronegative.

The chain carries TRBV7-7 and TRBJ2-7, with TRBD1 identical over 9 bases. The CDR3 is 15 residues long. From germline, CDR1 is SSHAT and CDR2 FNYEAQ (reference sequence). V was clipped by 6 bases and J by 6 bases; unmatched bases: 12. CDR3: CASSLQPGQGGEQYF. The CDR3 region has the DNA TGTGCCAGCAGTTTACAACCGGGACAGGGCGGCGAGCAGTACTTC.

The chain couples TRBV6-5 to TRBJ1-4; no firm D call. The CDR3 contains 12 residues. The germline V and J ends were trimmed by 5 bases and 6 bases, with 7 bases remaining between them. Germline values: CDR1 MNHEY, CDR2 SVGAGI. This CDR3 reads CASSRGDEKLFF. For the CDR3, the DNA is TGTGCCAGCAGTCGGGGTGATGAAAAACTGTTTTTT.

Here the CDR3 DNA reads TGCGCCAGCACCCTAGCAGGGGGCCAAGAGACCCAGTACTTC. Protein product: CASTLAGGQETQYF. The rearrangement links TRBV5-1 to TRBJ2-5; TRBD1 aligns across 7 bases. Germline V gives CDR1 SGHRS, CDR2 YFSETQ. The V gene end was trimmed by 6 bases and the J gene end by 1 base; junction bases not matched to a gene: 6. The CDR3 covers 14 residues.

This clone was seen more than once but under ten times. This chain uses TRBV6-1 with TRBJ2-7; perhaps TRBD2 as D (6 bases). Deletions cut 6 bases from V and 5 bases from J, with 20 bases between. The germline gives CDR1 MNHNS, CDR2 SASEGT. The CDR3 sequence is 15 residues long. This CDR3 reads CASRGRGGIGDEQYF. CDR3 in DNA: TGTGCCAGCAGAGGAAGGGGCGGGATCGGTGACGAGCAGTACTTC.

This chain connects TRBV7-8 to TRBJ2-2; 7 bases line up with TRBD1. CDR1 SGHVS and CDR2 FQNEAQ come from the germline V gene. The V and J ends lost 5 bases and 7 bases, in that order; junction bases with no gene match: 10. The CDR3 contains 15 residues. CDR3 sequence reads: CASSRTLTGFGELFF. The CDR3 region has the DNA TGTGCCAGCAGCCGGACTTTGACAGGGTTCGGGGAGCTGTTTTTT. Full variable domain (rest looked up from reference TRBV7-8 and TRBJ2-2): GAGVSQSPRYKVAKRGQDVALRCDPISGHVSLFWYQQALGQGPEFLTYFQNEAQLDKSGLPSDRFFAERPEGSVSTLKIQRTQQEDSAVYLCASSRTLTGFGELFFGEGSRLTVL.

This rearrangement joins TRBV7-9 to TRBJ2-7; D is unresolved. Germline CDR1 is SEHNR and CDR2 is FQNEAQ (reference sequence). V lost 7 bases and J 0 bases, leaving 13 bases between the germline ends. The CDR3 is 14 amino acids. The CDR3 bases are TGTGCCAGCACCTCCCGTTTGAGCTCCTACGAGCAGTACTTC. Protein product: CASTSRLSSYEQYF.

The chain carries TRBV18 and TRBJ1-5; 8 nucleotides agree with TRBD1. This CDR3 comprises 15 residues. The germline CDR1 and CDR2 sequences are KGHSH and LQKENI. With V trimmed by 2 bases and J by 4 bases, 4 bases remained unmatched. In DNA form, the CDR3 reads TGTGCCAGCTCACCAGCCGGACAGGGTAATCAGCCCCAGCATTTT. Translated: CASSPAGQGNQPQHF.

The chain employs TRBV28 and TRBJ2-1, with D possibly matching TRBD2 (5 bases). Germline V gene lookup returns CDR1 MDHEN and CDR2 SYDVKM. This CDR3 contains 17 residues. Trimming took 7 bases from V and 7 from J, leaving 26 bases between them. Here the CDR3 DNA reads TGTGCCAGCATACCCCCTGACGGGGAGCGGTTCGAGAATGAGCAGTTCTTC. Its translation: CASIPPDGERFENEQFF.